Listed below are T cell receptor beta chains from one sample, sequenced in a study of control samples from healthy donors and cancer patients. Profiling relied on immunoSEQ multiplex PCR, and the TCRdb table lists in-frame clones only, not all of them. The profile shows about 20,000 clones, approximately 80% of them singletons. Sequenced input: PBMCs. The receptor source for this set is a man in his 60s with head and neck cancer. The CDR3 runs from the conserved cysteine through the conserved F or W. A D gene is named only where the DNA matches it firmly.

CDR3aa: CASTLSGSRTDTQYF; j_gene: TRBJ2-3; v_gene: TRBV7-9; d_gene: TRBD2
CDR3aa: CASTQVATGGGSAFF; j_gene: TRBJ1-1; v_gene: TRBV5-5; d_gene: TRBD1
CDR3aa: CASSLERAWYEQYF; j_gene: TRBJ2-7; v_gene: TRBV5-1; d_gene: .
CDR3aa: CATSREGDTQYF; j_gene: TRBJ2-3; v_gene: TRBV15; d_gene: .
CDR3aa: CASASWTGLGEQFF; j_gene: TRBJ2-1; v_gene: TRBV7-9; d_gene: TRBD1
CDR3aa: CASRVDSNYGYTF; j_gene: TRBJ1-2; v_gene: TRBV19; d_gene: .
CDR3aa: CASSFELTGGRETQYF; j_gene: TRBJ2-5; v_gene: TRBV5-1; d_gene: TRBD1
CDR3aa: CASSQDVESDTQYF; j_gene: TRBJ2-3; v_gene: TRBV4-3; d_gene: .
CDR3aa: CASTTGTSGGDTQYF; j_gene: TRBJ2-3; v_gene: TRBV19; d_gene: TRBD2
CDR3aa: CASSQKGGGADNEKLFF; j_gene: TRBJ1-4; v_gene: TRBV4-1; d_gene: .
CDR3aa: CASSIGGNTEAFF; j_gene: TRBJ1-1; v_gene: TRBV19; d_gene: .
CDR3aa: CASSKGTTDTQYF; j_gene: TRBJ2-3; v_gene: TRBV2; d_gene: .
CDR3aa: CASSHASHNEQFF; j_gene: TRBJ2-1; v_gene: TRBV3-1/TRBV3-2; d_gene: .
CDR3aa: CASSSRRVAGGKDTQYF; j_gene: TRBJ2-3; v_gene: TRBV6-2/TRBV6-3; d_gene: TRBD2
CDR3aa: CASSLKGGAYEQYF; j_gene: TRBJ2-7; v_gene: TRBV27; d_gene: .